This TCR beta chain was documented in a study of blood T cell repertoires in COVID-19 (dated by TCRdb to the early 2020s). A note on the overall study: Collaborator samples came from the United States, Italy and Spain and covered acute and convalescent phases of COVID-19. The material from the prospective study consisted of cDNA or gDNA derived from T cells, B-cell-depleted T cells, or PBMCs. Subjects who had been exposed to COVID-19, were actively infected with it, or had recovered from it provided the deeply sampled blood TCRbeta repertoires that made up the dataset. The repertoires were made available in a free public database intended to serve as a resource for research on the immune response to SARS-CoV-2. The samples were drawn from two sources: the first 160 participants of the ongoing ImmuneRACE study, and some 1,300 subjects contributed by 6 global collaborators. A de-identified subject ID, COVID-19 status, age in years and sex were almost always included in the sample metadata. Where available, HLA class I and class II types were obtained from metadata supplied by the sample provider rather than from assay-based typing. The paper's findings and limits, for the study overall: Clinical and demographic metadata were provided uncurated, with the amount varying by source and participant.

TCRbeta CDR3 regions were amplified from genomic DNA using the immunoSEQ Assay, a bias-controlled multiplex PCR. Under the source paper's analysis protocol: The number of nucleated cells in each sample was estimated from the amplification of reference gene primers within the assay. To quantify the absolute abundance of each unique TCRbeta CDR3 rearrangement, sequence reads were collapsed and filtered. Productive Simpson clonality was computed per sample as the square root of Simpson's diversity index over productive rearrangements. This is the immuneACCESS table as TCRdb keeps it, with only in-frame sequences that have V and J called. A part of the clones is gone; compared with another copy, unresolved V genes explain less than half, and the rest is unexplained. Clonal size and the V and J genes are those of that table, whereas D and trimming came from the DNA. Present in this sample are 140,000 or so clones, approximately 80% of which were seen just once. The biggest ten clones account for around 6.5% of the sample.

In the prospective study, participants were roughly 18 to 89 years old, resided in about two dozen geographic areas of the United States, and were enrolled through a virtual design. To assign participants to cohorts, the prospective study relied on clinical history that participants themselves reported in a screening survey and a study questionnaire. Recovered participants in ImmuneRACE Cohort 3 were defined by two consecutive negative NP/OP PCR tests, clearance by a healthcare professional, or resolution of symptoms. In the prospective study, mobile phlebotomists collected whole blood, serum and a nasopharyngeal or oropharyngeal swab from each participant. Prospective study participants could optionally give additional blood draws and questionnaires over an approximately 2-month period. Prospective study blood samples were shipped either frozen or at room temperature before DNA extraction. The CDR3 holds 15 amino acids from the cysteine to the phenylalanine. Solely the CDR3 DNA is kept, with 45 bases framed from the first base. The germline V gene (reference sequence) supplies CDR1 SGHNT and CDR2 YYREEE. Trimming removed 0 bases from V and 3 bases from J, leaving 12 bases between the germline ends.

Points on this clone: Its binding antigen is unknown. The sample holds no much larger clone one base away, and base qualities are not on file.

Sequenced material: PBMCs or T cells enriched from blood (not recorded which). The receptor comes from a woman aged 40 to 55 who had recovered from COVID-19. This chain is built from TRBV5-4 and TRBJ1-2; matching of 5 bases hints at TRBD1 as the D gene. The DNA sequence is TGTGCCAGCAGCTTGGTCGGCTCGGGGGACTATGGCTACACCTTC. Its amino acids are CASSLVGSGDYGYTF.